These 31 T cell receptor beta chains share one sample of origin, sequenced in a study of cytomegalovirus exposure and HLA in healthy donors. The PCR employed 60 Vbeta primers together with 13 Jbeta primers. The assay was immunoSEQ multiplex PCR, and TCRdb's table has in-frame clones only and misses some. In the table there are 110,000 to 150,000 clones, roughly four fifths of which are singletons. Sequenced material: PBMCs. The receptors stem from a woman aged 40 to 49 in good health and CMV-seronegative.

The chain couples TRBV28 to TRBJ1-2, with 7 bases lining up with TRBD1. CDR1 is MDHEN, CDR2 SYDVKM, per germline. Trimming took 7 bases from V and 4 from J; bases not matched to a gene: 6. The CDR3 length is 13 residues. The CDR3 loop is CASNRDSVYGYTF. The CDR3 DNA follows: TGTGCCAGCAATCGGGACAGCGTCTATGGCTACACCTTC.

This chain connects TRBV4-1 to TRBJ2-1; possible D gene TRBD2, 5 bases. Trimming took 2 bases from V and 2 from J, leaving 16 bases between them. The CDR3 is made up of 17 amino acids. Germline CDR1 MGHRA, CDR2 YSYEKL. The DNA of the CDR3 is TGCGCCAGCAGCCAAAAAGACTTCCCGAGGGCCTACAATGAGCAGTTCTTC. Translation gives CASSQKDFPRAYNEQFF.

The CDR3 DNA follows: TGTGCCAGCAGCCGAATAGAACAAGAGACCCAGTACTTC. As protein: CASSRIEQETQYF. This rearrangement joins TRBV7-9 to TRBJ2-5; D uncertain. With 5 bases removed from V and 2 bases from J, the gap between germline ends came to 9 bases. The CDR3 length is 13 residues. Germline-derived CDR1 and CDR2 are SEHNR and FQNEAQ (reference sequence).

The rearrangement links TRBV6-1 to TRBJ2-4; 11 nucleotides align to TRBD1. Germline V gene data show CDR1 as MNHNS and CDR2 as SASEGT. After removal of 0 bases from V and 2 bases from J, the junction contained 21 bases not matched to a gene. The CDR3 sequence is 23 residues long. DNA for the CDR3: TGTGCCAGCAGTGAAGCTTTAAGAAGCCGCCCTTGGGACAGGGGGTCTACCAAAAACATTCAGTACTTC. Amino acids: CASSEALRSRPWDRGSTKNIQYF.

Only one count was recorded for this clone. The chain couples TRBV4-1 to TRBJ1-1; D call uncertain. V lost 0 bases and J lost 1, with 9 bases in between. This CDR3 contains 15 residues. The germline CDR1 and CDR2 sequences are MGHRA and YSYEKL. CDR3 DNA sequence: TGCGCCAGCAGCCAAGATTGGCAGTCGAACACTGAAGCTTTCTTT. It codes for CASSQDWQSNTEAFF.

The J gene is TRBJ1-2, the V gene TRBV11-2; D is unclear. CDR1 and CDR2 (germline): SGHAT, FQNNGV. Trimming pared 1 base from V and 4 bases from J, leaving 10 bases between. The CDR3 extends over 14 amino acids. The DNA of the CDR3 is TGTGCCAGCAGCTTAGTCGGGAAAACCTATGGCTACACCTTC. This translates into CASSLVGKTYGYTF.

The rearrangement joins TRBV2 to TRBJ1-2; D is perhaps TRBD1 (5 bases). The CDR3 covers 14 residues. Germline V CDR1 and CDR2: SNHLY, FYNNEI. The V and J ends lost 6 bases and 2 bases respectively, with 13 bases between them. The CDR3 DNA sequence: TGTGCCAGCAGGAGTATACCAGGGAACTATGGCTACACCTTC. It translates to CASRSIPGNYGYTF.

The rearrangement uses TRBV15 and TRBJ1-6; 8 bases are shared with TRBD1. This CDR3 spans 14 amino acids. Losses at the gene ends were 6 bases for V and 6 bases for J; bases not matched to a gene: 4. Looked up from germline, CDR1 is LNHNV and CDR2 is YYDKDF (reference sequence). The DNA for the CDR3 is TGTGCCACCAGAGGACAGGGAGTTAATTCACCCCTCCACTTT. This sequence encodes CATRGQGVNSPLHF.

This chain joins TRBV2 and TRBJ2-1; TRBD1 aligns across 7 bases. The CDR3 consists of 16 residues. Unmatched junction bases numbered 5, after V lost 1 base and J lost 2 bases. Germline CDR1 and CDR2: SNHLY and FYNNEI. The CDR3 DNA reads TGTGCCAGCAGTGAAGTGACAGGGTTGACCTACAATGAGCAGTTCTTC. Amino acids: CASSEVTGLTYNEQFF.

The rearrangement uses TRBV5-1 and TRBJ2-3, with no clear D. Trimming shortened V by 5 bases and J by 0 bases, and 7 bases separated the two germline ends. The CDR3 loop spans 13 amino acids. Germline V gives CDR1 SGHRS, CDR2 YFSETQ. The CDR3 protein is CASRGPSTDTQYF. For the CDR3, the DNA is TGCGCCAGCAGGGGCCCTAGCACAGATACGCAGTATTTT.

The CDR3 protein is CASHTGQPTTGELFF. In DNA form, the CDR3 reads TGCGCCAGCCATACTGGACAGCCTACCACCGGGGAGCTGTTTTTT. V usage is TRBV5-1 and J usage is TRBJ2-2; possibly TRBD1 for D (6 bases). V shed 7 bases and J shed 4 bases, with 17 bases lying between them. The CDR3 consists of 15 residues. Looked up from germline, CDR1 is SGHRS and CDR2 is YFSETQ.

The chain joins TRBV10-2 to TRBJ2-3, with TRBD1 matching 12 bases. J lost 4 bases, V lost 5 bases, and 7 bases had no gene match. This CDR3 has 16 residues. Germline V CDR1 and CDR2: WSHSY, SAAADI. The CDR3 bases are TGCGCCAGCAGTTTTCCGGGACAGGGGGCTGCAGATACGCAGTATTTT. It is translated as CASSFPGQGAADTQYF.

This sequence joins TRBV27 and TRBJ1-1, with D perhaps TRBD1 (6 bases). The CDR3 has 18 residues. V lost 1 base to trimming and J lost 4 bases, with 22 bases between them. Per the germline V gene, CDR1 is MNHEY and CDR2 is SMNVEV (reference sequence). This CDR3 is CASSLYGRVTAGVTEAFF. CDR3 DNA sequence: TGTGCCAGCAGTTTATACGGCAGGGTAACGGCAGGGGTCACTGAAGCTTTCTTT.

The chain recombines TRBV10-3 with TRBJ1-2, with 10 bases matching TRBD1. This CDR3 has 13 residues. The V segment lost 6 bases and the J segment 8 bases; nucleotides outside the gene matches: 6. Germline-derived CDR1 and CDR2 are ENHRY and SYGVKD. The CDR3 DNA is TGTGCCATCAGCGGACAGGGGGAGTTCGGCTACACCTTC. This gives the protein CAISGQGEFGYTF.

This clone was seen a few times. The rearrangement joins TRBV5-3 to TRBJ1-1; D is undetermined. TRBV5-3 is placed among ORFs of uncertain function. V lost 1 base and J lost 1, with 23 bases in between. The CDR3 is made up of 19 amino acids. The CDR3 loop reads CARSLTRISRLDGNTEAFF. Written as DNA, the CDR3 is TGTGCCAGAAGCTTGACCAGGATAAGCAGGCTCGATGGGAACACTGAAGCTTTCTTT.

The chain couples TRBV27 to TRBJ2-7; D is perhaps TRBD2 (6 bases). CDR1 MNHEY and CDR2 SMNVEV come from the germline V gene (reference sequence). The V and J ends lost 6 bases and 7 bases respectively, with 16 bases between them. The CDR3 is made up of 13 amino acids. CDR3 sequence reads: CASREGQECEQYF. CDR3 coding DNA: TGTGCCAGCAGGGAGGGCCAGGAATGTGAGCAGTACTTC.

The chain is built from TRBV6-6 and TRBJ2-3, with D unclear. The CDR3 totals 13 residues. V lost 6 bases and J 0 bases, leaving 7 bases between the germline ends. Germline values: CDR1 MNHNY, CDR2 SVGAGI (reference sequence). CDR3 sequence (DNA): TGTGCCAGCAGAGTAGAGAGCACAGATACGCAGTATTTT. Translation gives CASRVESTDTQYF.

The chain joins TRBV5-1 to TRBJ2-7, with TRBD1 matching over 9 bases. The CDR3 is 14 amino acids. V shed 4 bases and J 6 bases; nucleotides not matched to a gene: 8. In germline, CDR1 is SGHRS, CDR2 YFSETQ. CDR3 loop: CASSIGQGPGEQYV. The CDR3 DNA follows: TGCGCCAGCAGCATAGGACAGGGGCCGGGCGAGCAGTACGTC.

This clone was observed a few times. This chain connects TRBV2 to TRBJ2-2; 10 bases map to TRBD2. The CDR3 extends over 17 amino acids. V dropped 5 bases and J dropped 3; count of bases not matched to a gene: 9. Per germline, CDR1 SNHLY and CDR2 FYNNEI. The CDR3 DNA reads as TGTGCCAGCAGTACCTCTCCTAGCGGGGGTTACACCGGGGAGCTGTTTTTT. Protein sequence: CASSTSPSGGYTGELFF.

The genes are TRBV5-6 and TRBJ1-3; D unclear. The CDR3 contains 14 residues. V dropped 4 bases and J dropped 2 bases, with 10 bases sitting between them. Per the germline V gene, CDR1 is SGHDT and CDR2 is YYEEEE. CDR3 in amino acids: CASSLPAAGNTIYF. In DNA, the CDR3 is TGTGCCAGCAGCCTCCCCGCGGCTGGAAACACCATATATTTT.

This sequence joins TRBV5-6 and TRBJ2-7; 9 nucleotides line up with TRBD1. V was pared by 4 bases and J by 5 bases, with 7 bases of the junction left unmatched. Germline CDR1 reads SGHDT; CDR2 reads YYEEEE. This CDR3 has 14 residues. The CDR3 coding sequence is TGTGCCAGCAGCCGAAAGGGGACAGGGCACGAGCAGTACTTC. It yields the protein CASSRKGTGHEQYF.

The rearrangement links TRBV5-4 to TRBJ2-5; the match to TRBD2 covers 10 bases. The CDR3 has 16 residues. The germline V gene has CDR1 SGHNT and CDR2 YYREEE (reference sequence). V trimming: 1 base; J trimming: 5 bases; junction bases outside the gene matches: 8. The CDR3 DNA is TGTGCCAGCAGCTTGTCGGAGCGGGGGGGTCGGGAGACCCAGTACTTC. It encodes CASSLSERGGRETQYF.

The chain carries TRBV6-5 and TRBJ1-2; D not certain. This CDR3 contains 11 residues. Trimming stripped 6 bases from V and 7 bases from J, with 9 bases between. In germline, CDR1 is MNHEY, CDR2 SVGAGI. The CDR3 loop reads CASSHPGGYTF. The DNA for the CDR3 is TGTGCCAGCAGCCACCCGGGTGGCTACACCTTC.

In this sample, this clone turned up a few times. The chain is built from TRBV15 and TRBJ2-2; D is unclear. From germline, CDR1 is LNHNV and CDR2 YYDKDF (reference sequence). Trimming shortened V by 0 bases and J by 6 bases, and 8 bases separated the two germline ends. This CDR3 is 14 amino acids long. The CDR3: CATSRDGSAGELFF. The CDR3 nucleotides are TGTGCCACCAGCAGAGATGGCTCTGCCGGGGAGCTGTTTTTT.

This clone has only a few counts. DNA for the CDR3: TGCGCCAGCAGCTCGATATGGACAGGGCCCACAGATACGCAGTATTTT. Its translation: CASSSIWTGPTDTQYF. This chain uses TRBV5-1 with TRBJ2-3; 8 nucleotides match TRBD1. Germline V gene data show CDR1 as SGHRS and CDR2 as YFSETQ. This CDR3 comprises 16 residues. J lost 2 bases, V lost 3 bases, and 8 bases had no gene match. Combining the CDR3 with reference TRBV5-1 and TRBJ2-3 gives the whole variable domain KAGVTQTPRYLIKTRGQQVTLSCSPISGHRSVSWYQQTPGQGLQFLFEYFSETQRNKGNFPGRFSGRQFSNSRSEMNVSTLELGDSALYLCASSSIWTGPTDTQYFGPGTRLTVL.

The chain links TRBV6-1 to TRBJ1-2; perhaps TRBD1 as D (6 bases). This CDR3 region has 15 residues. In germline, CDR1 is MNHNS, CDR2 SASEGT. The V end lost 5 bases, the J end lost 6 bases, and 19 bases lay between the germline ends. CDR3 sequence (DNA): TGTGCCAGCAGTTTAGGACAGCATGCAATCGATGGCTACACCTTC. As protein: CASSLGQHAIDGYTF.

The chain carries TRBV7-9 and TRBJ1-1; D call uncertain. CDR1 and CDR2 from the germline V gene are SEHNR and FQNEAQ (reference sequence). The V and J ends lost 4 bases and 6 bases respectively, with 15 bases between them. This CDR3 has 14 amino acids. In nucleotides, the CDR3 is TGTGCCAGCAGCTCCCCGACAAGTAACGCTGAAGCTTTCTTT. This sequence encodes CASSSPTSNAEAFF.

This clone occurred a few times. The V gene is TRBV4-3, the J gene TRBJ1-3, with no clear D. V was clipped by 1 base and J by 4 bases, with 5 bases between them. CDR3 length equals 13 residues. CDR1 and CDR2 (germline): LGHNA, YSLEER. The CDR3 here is CASSQGQGNTIYF. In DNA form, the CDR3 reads TGCGCCAGCAGCCAAGGGCAGGGAAACACCATATATTTT.

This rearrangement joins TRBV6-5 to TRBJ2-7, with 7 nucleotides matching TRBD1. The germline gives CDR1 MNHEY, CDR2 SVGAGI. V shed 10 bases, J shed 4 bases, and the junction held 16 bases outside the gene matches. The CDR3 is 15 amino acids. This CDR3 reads CATTPRQGSSYEQYF. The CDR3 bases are TGTGCCACTACCCCCCGACAGGGATCGTCTTACGAGCAGTACTTC.

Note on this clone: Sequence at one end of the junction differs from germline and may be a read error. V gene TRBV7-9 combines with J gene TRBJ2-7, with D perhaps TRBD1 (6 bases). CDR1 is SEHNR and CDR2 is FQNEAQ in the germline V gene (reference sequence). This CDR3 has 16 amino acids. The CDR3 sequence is CSSSLATTGYLYEQYF. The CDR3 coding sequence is TGTTCCAGCAGCTTAGCGACAACAGGGTACCTCTACGAGCAGTACTTC. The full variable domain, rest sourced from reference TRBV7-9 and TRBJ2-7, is DTGVSQNPRHKITKRGQNVTFRCDPISEHNRLYWYRQTLGQGPEFLTYFQNEAQLEKSRLLSDRFSAERPKGSFSTLEIQRTEQGDSAMYLCSSSLATTGYLYEQYFGPGTRLTVT.

This chain's CDR3 is CASSKRGDRVTEAFF. The CDR3 nucleotides are TGTGCCAGCAGCAAAAGAGGGGACAGGGTAACTGAAGCTTTCTTT. The chain uses TRBV21-1 and TRBJ1-1; TRBD1, the table's D call, lacks a check against the DNA. TRBV21-1 is a pseudogene locus. The CDR3 contains 15 residues.